The source of this T cell receptor (beta chain) is a study of blood T cell repertoires in COVID-19 (dated by TCRdb to 2018 to 2021). With respect to the entire study: Samples covering the acute and convalescent phases of COVID-19 were provided by collaborators in the United States, Italy and Spain. The prospective study material was composed of cDNA or gDNA derived from T cells, B-cell-depleted T cells, or PBMCs. The dataset comprised deeply sampled blood TCRbeta repertoires from subjects exposed to, actively infected with, or recovered from COVID-19. A freely available public database, intended as a resource for researchers studying the immune response to SARS-CoV-2, is where the repertoires were released. The samples were drawn from the first 160 participants of the ongoing ImmuneRACE study and from 1,254 subjects provided by 6 global collaborators. The sample metadata nearly always contained a de-identified subject ID, COVID-19 status, age in years and sex. Where available, HLA class I and class II types were obtained from metadata supplied by the sample provider rather than from assay-based typing. Beyond this particular receptor, the publication reports: Clinical and demographic metadata were provided uncurated, with the amount varying by source and participant.

Whole blood was collected in K2EDTA tubes by collaborating institutions according to the institutions' own protocols. For TCRbeta analysis, collaborator samples were shipped as frozen whole blood, as isolated PBMCs, or as DNA extracted from either sample type. The immunoSEQ Assay, a bias-controlled multiplex PCR, was used to amplify TCRbeta CDR3 regions from genomic DNA. From the authors' description of their analysis: The number of nucleated cells in each sample was estimated from the amplification of reference gene primers within the assay. Sequence reads were collapsed and filtered to measure the absolute abundance of every unique TCRbeta CDR3 rearrangement. For each sample, productive Simpson clonality was calculated by taking the square root of Simpson's diversity index across productive rearrangements. TCRdb stores this immuneACCESS table with in-frame sequences only. Part of the clones is absent; in the studies checked, under half of the shortfall reflects unresolved V genes, and no reason is known for the rest. D and trimming come from the DNA, and the V and J calls and clone size come from that table. This sample holds over 200,000 clones; around 86% were observed only once. 4.5% to 5.5% of the sample comes from the top ten.

The germline V gene (reference sequence) sets CDR1 to GTSNPN and CDR2 to SVGIG. V lost 2 bases and J lost 3 bases, and the count of bases not matched to a germline gene is 5. The CDR3, from cysteine to phenylalanine, totals 15 residues. Of all the DNA, just the CDR3 is kept, 45 bases in frame from base 1. This clone occurred once. Its antigen target is currently unknown. Per-base qualities were not stored, and no clone one base away is much larger. The chain employs TRBV30 and TRBJ2-1; a stretch of 9 junction bases matches TRBD1. The sequence was obtained from a human donor in a cohort sampled during active COVID-19. Material for sequencing was peripheral blood. The CDR3 amino acid sequence is: CAWSSPGQGYNEQFF. The DNA sequence follows: TGTGCCTGGAGTAGCCCGGGACAGGGCTACAATGAGCAGTTCTTC.